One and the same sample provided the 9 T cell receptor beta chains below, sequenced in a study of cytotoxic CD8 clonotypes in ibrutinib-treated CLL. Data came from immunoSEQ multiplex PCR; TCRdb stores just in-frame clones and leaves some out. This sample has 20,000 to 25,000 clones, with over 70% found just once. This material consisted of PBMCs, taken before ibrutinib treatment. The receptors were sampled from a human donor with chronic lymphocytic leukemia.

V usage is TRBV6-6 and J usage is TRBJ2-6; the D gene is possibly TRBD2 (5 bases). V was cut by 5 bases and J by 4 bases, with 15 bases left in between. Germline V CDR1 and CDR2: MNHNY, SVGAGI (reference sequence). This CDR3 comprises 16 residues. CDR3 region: CASSHAIGVGANVLTF. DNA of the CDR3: TGTGCCAGCAGTCACGCTATCGGGGTAGGGGCCAACGTCCTGACTTTC.

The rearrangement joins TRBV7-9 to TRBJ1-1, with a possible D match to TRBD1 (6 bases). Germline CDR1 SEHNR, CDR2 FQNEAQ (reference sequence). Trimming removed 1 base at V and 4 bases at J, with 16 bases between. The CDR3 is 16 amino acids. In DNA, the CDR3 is TGTGCCAGCAGCTTAGGGTCACAGGGAGTGGGCACTGAAGCTTTCTTT. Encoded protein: CASSLGSQGVGTEAFF.

CDR3 protein: CAISESGLGYGYTF. CDR3 DNA: TGTGCCATCAGTGAGTCTGGGCTGGGCTATGGCTACACCTTC. The genes are TRBV10-3 and TRBJ1-2; the D is unclear. V was trimmed by 0 bases and J by 4 bases, leaving 9 bases between them. In germline, CDR1 is ENHRY, CDR2 SYGVKD. The CDR3 extends over 14 amino acids.

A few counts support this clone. This CDR3 reads CASSLLSGYGYTF. DNA of the CDR3: TGTGCCAGCAGTTTATTGTCCGGGTATGGCTACACCTTC. V is TRBV27 and J is TRBJ1-2; the D is unclear. V lost 1 base and J 5 bases, leaving 8 bases between the germline ends. From germline, CDR1 is MNHEY and CDR2 SMNVEV (reference sequence). This CDR3 is 13 amino acids long.

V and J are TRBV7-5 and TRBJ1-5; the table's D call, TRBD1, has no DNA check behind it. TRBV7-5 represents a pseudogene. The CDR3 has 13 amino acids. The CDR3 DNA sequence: TGTGTAGTCGACAGGGTCAGAGATTCGCCCCAGCATTTT. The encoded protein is CVVDRVRDSPQHF.

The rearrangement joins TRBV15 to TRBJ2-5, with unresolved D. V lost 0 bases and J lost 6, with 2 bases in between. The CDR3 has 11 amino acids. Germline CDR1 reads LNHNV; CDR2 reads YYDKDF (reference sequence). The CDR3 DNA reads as TGTGCCACCAGCAGAGAAAAGACCCAGTACTTC. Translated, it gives CATSREKTQYF.

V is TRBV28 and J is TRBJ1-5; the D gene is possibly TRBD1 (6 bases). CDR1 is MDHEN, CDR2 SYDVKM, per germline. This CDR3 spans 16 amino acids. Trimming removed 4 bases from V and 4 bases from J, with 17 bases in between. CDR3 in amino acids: CASSSGDRITNQPQHF. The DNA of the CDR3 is TGTGCCAGCAGTTCCGGAGACAGGATCACAAATCAGCCCCAGCATTTT.

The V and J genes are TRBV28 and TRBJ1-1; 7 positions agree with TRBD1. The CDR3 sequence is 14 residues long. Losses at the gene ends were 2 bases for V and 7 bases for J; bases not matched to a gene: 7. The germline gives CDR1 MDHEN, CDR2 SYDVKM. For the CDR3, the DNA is TGTGCCAGCAGTTTAGTTTTCGGACAGGTTGAAGCTTTCTTT. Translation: CASSLVFGQVEAFF.

This CDR3 reads CASSYQDNYGYTF. In nucleotides, the CDR3 is TGTGCCAGCAGTTACCAGGACAACTATGGCTACACCTTC. The chain recombines TRBV6-5 with TRBJ1-2; no clear D. From germline, CDR1 is MNHEY and CDR2 SVGAGI. V was shortened by 2 bases and J by 2 bases, with 6 bases between the two germline ends. This CDR3 comprises 13 residues.